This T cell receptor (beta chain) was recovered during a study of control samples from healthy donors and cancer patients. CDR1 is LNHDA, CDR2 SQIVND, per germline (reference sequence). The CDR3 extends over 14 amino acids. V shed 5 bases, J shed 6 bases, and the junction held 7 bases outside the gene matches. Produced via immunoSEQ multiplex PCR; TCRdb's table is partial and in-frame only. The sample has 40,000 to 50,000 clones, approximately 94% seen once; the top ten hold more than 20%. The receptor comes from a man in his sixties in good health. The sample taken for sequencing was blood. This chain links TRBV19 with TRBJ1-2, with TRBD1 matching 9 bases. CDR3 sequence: CASSPGQGWDGYTF. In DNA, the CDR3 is TGTGCCAGTAGTCCGGGACAGGGATGGGATGGCTACACCTTC.